This TCR beta chain was identified during a study of beta chain features in type 1 diabetes. Sequencing targeted expressed TCRB transcripts, as all isolated RNA had been reverse transcribed. Sequenced by immunoSEQ multiplex PCR; TCRdb stores in-frame clones only, minus some. Of over 300,000 clones in the sample, around 9.3% were seen once. In its sample, this clone was seen a few times. The antigen is not known. The germline CDR1 and CDR2 sequences are SGHNT and YYREEE (reference sequence). The CDR3 is 14 amino acids. Trimming took 10 bases from V and 4 from J; bases not matched to a gene: 13. Markers CD45RO/CCR7/CD25/CD127/CD95/CD27 served to sort CD4+ naive, central memory, regulatory and stem cell-like memory cells. Study-wide results and caveats: Diminished insertions and augmented deletions at VDJ junctions characterized type 1 diabetes patients. There was a moderate but significant shortening of TCRB CDR3s in all four CD4+ subsets of Type 1 diabetes patients.

The chain recombines TRBV5-4 with TRBJ1-2; 7 bases match TRBD1. This TCR was recovered from a man aged 25-40 years with type 1 diabetes. The sample consisted of central memory CD4+ T cells from blood. CDR3 bases: TGTGCCTGGGACAGCAAGAAAACTTCCTATGGCTACACCTTC. Its translation is CAWDSKKTSYGYTF.